The sequence of this TCR beta chain was determined in a study of blood T cell repertoires in COVID-19. Sequenced by immunoSEQ multiplex PCR; TCRdb stores in-frame clones only, minus some. The sample consists of 200,000 to 250,000 clones, around nine tenths of them appearing once. Material: peripheral blood. The source is a woman aged 60-70 years with acute or convalescent COVID-19.

The CDR3 coding sequence is TGCAGCGTTGCGGTACAGGTCCAAGAGACCCAGTACTTC. It is translated as CSVAVQVQETQYF. The chain joins TRBV29-1 to TRBJ2-5, with a possible D match to TRBD1 (5 bases). Germline V gives CDR1 SQVTM, CDR2 ANQGSEA. Trimming left V 4 bases short and J 1 base short, with 10 bases between. This CDR3 comprises 13 residues. The full variable domain, rest sourced from reference TRBV29-1 and TRBJ2-5, is SAVISQKPSRDICQRGTSLTIQCQVDSQVTMMFWYRQQPGQSLTLIATANQGSEATYESGFVIDKFPISRPNLTFSTLTVSNMSPEDSSIYLCSVAVQVQETQYFGPGTRLLVL.